The 18 T cell receptor beta chains in this list originate from one sample, sequenced in a study of control samples from healthy donors and cancer patients. Libraries were prepared by immunoSEQ multiplex PCR; TCRdb keeps only in-frame clonotypes and omits some of them. Of around 130,000 clones listed, roughly 90% were seen once; the top ten hold almost 2.5%. The sequenced sample was blood. The receptors were sampled from a man younger than 30 in good health.

The V gene is TRBV30, the J gene TRBJ1-4; D gene ambiguous. V lost 4 bases to trimming and J lost 2 bases, with 11 bases between them. From germline, CDR1 is GTSNPN and CDR2 SVGIG (reference sequence). The CDR3 is 14 amino acids. The DNA of the CDR3 is TGTGCCTGGACCGCCAGGTGGACTAATGAAAAACTGTTTTTT. It translates to CAWTARWTNEKLFF.

V gene TRBV11-3 combines with J gene TRBJ2-1; D not resolved. Per the germline V gene, CDR1 is SGHNT and CDR2 is YENEEA. The CDR3 is 13 residues long. Deletions cut 0 bases from V and 4 bases from J, with 4 bases between. CDR3: CASSLDQYNEQFF. For the CDR3, the DNA is TGTGCCAGCAGCTTAGATCAGTACAATGAGCAGTTCTTC.

This chain links TRBV6-4 with TRBJ2-3, with D maybe TRBD2 (5 bases). The V gene's germline CDR1 is MRHNA and CDR2 SNTAGT. Between the trimmed V and J ends, which lost 2 bases and 1 base, there was a span of 10 bases. CDR3 length equals 15 residues. CDR3: CASSDDGIGTDTQYF. The CDR3 DNA is TGTGCCAGCAGTGACGACGGGATAGGCACAGATACGCAGTATTTT.

The chain joins TRBV6-2 or TRBV6-3 to TRBJ1-5; D is uncertain. V lost 2 bases to trimming and J lost 0 bases, with 11 bases between them. Germline V CDR1 and CDR2: MNHEY, SVGEGT. The CDR3 length is 16 residues. The CDR3 spells CASSYRAGYSNQPQHF. The CDR3 DNA follows: TGTGCCAGCAGTTACCGGGCAGGTTATAGCAATCAGCCCCAGCATTTT.

The genes are TRBV9 and TRBJ1-6, with unresolved D. The V end was cut by 3 bases, the J end by 7 bases, with 8 bases between. The germline CDR1 and CDR2 sequences are SGDLS and YYNGEE. The length of the CDR3 is 13 residues. The CDR3 nucleotides are TGTGCCAGCAGCGCCGACATGAATTCACCCCTCCACTTT. It translates to CASSADMNSPLHF.

The chain combines TRBV14 with TRBJ1-4; D gene ambiguous. CDR3 size: 11 residues. V was trimmed by 5 bases and J by 10 bases, leaving 8 bases between them. The germline CDR1 and CDR2 sequences are SGHDN and FVKESK. CDR3 bases: TGTGCCAGCAGCGAAGGAGGAAAACTGTTTTTT. It encodes CASSEGGKLFF.

This chain connects TRBV7-3 to TRBJ2-1; 9 nucleotides agree with TRBD2. This CDR3 contains 15 residues. The ends lost 0 bases at V and 9 bases at J; junction bases unmatched: 6. Germline CDR1 reads SGHTA; CDR2 reads FQGTGA. The CDR3 DNA is TGTGCCAGCAGCTTAACGCTAGCGGGATATGGTGAGCAGTTCTTC. Translating gives CASSLTLAGYGEQFF.

The chain links TRBV28 to TRBJ1-1, with a weak D call TRBD1 (5 bases). CDR1 MDHEN and CDR2 SYDVKM come from the germline V gene. The germline V and J ends were trimmed by 8 bases and 4 bases, with 8 bases remaining between them. The CDR3 contains 11 residues. Here the CDR3 reads CASGGGTEAFF. The CDR3 DNA follows: TGTGCCAGCGGGGGAGGCACTGAAGCTTTCTTT.

J is TRBJ2-7 and V is TRBV11-3, with no clear D. V dropped 4 bases and J dropped 2 bases, with 3 bases sitting between them. The CDR3 has 11 amino acids. Looked up from germline, CDR1 is SGHNT and CDR2 is YENEEA. In DNA form, the CDR3 reads TGTGCCAGCAGCTCGGCCTACGAGCAGTACGTC. Protein product: CASSSAYEQYV.

The genes are TRBV5-6 and TRBJ2-3; D gene ambiguous. The CDR3 extends over 14 amino acids. Trimming pared 0 bases from V and 0 bases from J, leaving 5 bases between. Per the germline V gene, CDR1 is SGHDT and CDR2 is YYEEEE. CDR3: CASSLEVSTDTQYF. Here the CDR3 DNA reads TGTGCCAGCAGCTTGGAAGTTAGCACAGATACGCAGTATTTT.

The chain carries TRBV25-1 and TRBJ1-2; 7 bases agree with TRBD1. The V gene end was trimmed by 5 bases and the J gene end by 6 bases; junction bases not matched to a gene: 6. Germline V gene lookup returns CDR1 MGHDK and CDR2 SYGVNS. The CDR3 is 13 residues long. The CDR3 DNA reads as TGTGCCAGCAGTCCGAGACAGGGTGATGGCTACACCTTC. Translating gives CASSPRQGDGYTF.

J is TRBJ2-2 and V is TRBV6-4; 13 bases fit TRBD2. V trimming: 5 bases; J trimming: 7 bases; junction bases outside the gene matches: 10. CDR3 length equals 17 residues. The germline V gene encodes CDR1 MRHNA and CDR2 SNTAGT. CDR3 DNA: TGTGCCAGCAGTCCAGCAGGACTAGCGGGGGTGAACGGGGAGCTGTTTTTT. It encodes CASSPAGLAGVNGELFF.

The chain employs TRBV10-2 and TRBJ2-7; TRBD2 is a possible D gene (5 bases). CDR1 and CDR2 from the germline V gene are WSHSY and SAAADI. The CDR3 has 14 amino acids. V was cut by 0 bases and J by 0 bases, with 6 bases left in between. Here the CDR3 reads CASSESGSSYEQYV. The CDR3, as DNA: TGCGCCAGCAGTGAGTCTGGGAGCTCCTACGAGCAGTACGTC.

The J gene is TRBJ2-7, the V gene TRBV4-1, with 8 bases identical to TRBD2. Germline V lookup: CDR1 MGHRA, CDR2 YSYEKL. CDR3 size: 15 residues. V gave up 2 bases and J gave up 2 bases; unmatched junction bases: 5. CDR3 bases: TGCGCCAGCAGCCAATTTAGCGGGGCAACCTACGAGCAGTACTTC. Its translation: CASSQFSGATYEQYF.

This chain joins TRBV28 and TRBJ2-1, with 10 bases matching TRBD1. The CDR3 spans 15 residues. V lost 5 bases, J lost 8 bases, and 9 bases stayed unmatched. The germline V gene has CDR1 MDHEN and CDR2 SYDVKM. The CDR3 sequence: CASSEHGTGVHEQFF. The DNA for the CDR3 is TGTGCCAGCAGTGAACACGGGACAGGGGTACATGAGCAGTTCTTC.

The chain recombines TRBV9 with TRBJ2-1; D not resolved. The CDR3 spans 13 residues. The V and J ends lost 4 bases and 3 bases respectively, with 8 bases between them. CDR1 and CDR2 from the germline V gene are SGDLS and YYNGEE. This CDR3 is CASSPDDYNEQFF. CDR3 bases: TGTGCCAGCAGCCCGGACGACTACAATGAGCAGTTCTTC.

This clone was picked up many times. The genes are TRBV3-1 (or the pseudogene TRBV3-2) and TRBJ2-5; weak D call: TRBD2 (7 bases). CDR3 length: 13 amino acids. Germline V gene sequence: CDR1 LGHDT, CDR2 YNNKEL (reference sequence). The V gene lost 8 bases and the J gene lost 2 bases, with 12 bases spanning the gap. The CDR3 DNA sequence: TGTGCCAGCGGGGCGGGGGCACAAGAGACCCAGTACTTC. Its translation is CASGAGAQETQYF.

This clone was seen only a few times. The chain couples TRBV11-2 to TRBJ2-1; 8 bases are shared with TRBD2. From germline, CDR1 is SGHAT and CDR2 FQNNGV. The V and J ends lost 1 base and 10 bases, in that order; junction bases with no gene match: 9. The CDR3 is made up of 15 amino acids. As DNA, the CDR3 is TGTGCCAGCAGCTTAGCGGGAGGGATACTAGAGGAGCAGTTCTTC. The encoded protein is CASSLAGGILEEQFF. Drawing the rest from reference TRBV11-2 and TRBJ2-1, the complete variable domain is EAGVAQSPRYKIIEKRQSVAFWCNPISGHATLYWYQQILGQGPKLLIQFQNNGVVDDSQLPKDRFSAERLKGVDSTLKIQPAKLEDSAVYLCASSLAGGILEEQFFGPGTRLTVL.